These 32 T cell receptor beta chains came from one sample sequenced in a study of blood T cell repertoires in COVID-19. Generated by immunoSEQ multiplex PCR, the TCRdb table keeps only in-frame clones and is missing some. The sample holds hundreds of thousands of clones, 80% to 90% seen once. The sequenced material came from PBMCs or T cells enriched from blood (not recorded which). Receptors were obtained from a woman younger than 30 who had recovered from COVID-19.

The gene calls are TRBV6-6 and TRBJ1-2; D remains ambiguous. Deletions cut 2 bases from V and 8 bases from J, with 12 bases between. This CDR3 region has 13 residues. Germline assignment: CDR1 MNHNY and CDR2 SVGAGI (reference sequence). The CDR3 here is CASSYLQLRGYTF. For the CDR3, the DNA is TGTGCCAGCAGTTACCTTCAATTGCGGGGCTACACCTTC.

The chain links TRBV15 to TRBJ1-6; D unresolved. CDR1 and CDR2 from the germline V gene are LNHNV and YYDKDF (reference sequence). V lost 0 bases and J lost 6, with 6 bases in between. The CDR3 spans 14 residues. CDR3 sequence (DNA): TGTGCCACCAGCAGAGATCTCAGTAATTCACCCCTCCACTTT. This translates into CATSRDLSNSPLHF.

The genes are TRBV19 and TRBJ1-2; 9 positions match TRBD1. The CDR3 is 16 amino acids. Germline V gene data show CDR1 as LNHDA and CDR2 as SQIVND (reference sequence). Trimming took 9 bases from V and 4 from J; bases not matched to a gene: 15. The CDR3 coding sequence is TGTGCCAGCCGCCCGGGACAGGGTTATTCCGTCTATGGCTACACCTTC. Its translation: CASRPGQGYSVYGYTF.

The chain joins TRBV6-4 to TRBJ2-5; D is undetermined. The germline V gene has CDR1 MRHNA and CDR2 SNTAGT. The ends were cut back, 6 bases at V and 2 bases at J, with 13 bases in the middle. The CDR3 consists of 14 residues. The CDR3, as DNA: TGTGCCAGCAGCCCCGTTAGCCTTCAAGAGACCCAGTACTTC. Amino acid sequence: CASSPVSLQETQYF.

The chain employs TRBV24-1 and TRBJ1-5; 8 bases align to TRBD1. Germline V gene lookup returns CDR1 KGHDR and CDR2 SFDVKD. The CDR3 runs 15 residues. Germline trimming cut 2 bases from V and 7 bases from J; bases unmatched to any gene: 6. CDR3 in amino acids: CATSDSGTGGQPQHF. As DNA, the CDR3 is TGTGCCACCAGTGATTCCGGGACAGGCGGCCAGCCCCAGCATTTT.

This clone was seen only once. The chain has TRBV7-9 and TRBJ2-1, with D possibly TRBD2 on 5 matching bases. Germline loops: CDR1 SEHNR, CDR2 FQNEAQ (reference sequence). V was cut by 10 bases and J by 6 bases, with 22 bases left in between. This CDR3 spans 15 amino acids. This CDR3 is CAKQIILPGGNEQFF. In DNA form, the CDR3 reads TGTGCCAAGCAGATAATTCTCCCCGGAGGCAATGAGCAGTTCTTC.

This chain uses TRBV29-1 with TRBJ2-7, with 8 bases matching TRBD2. J lost 0 bases, V lost 5 bases, and 6 bases had no gene match. In germline, CDR1 is SQVTM, CDR2 ANQGSEA. The CDR3 extends over 14 amino acids. The CDR3 DNA follows: TGCAGCGTTCGTAGCGGGGCGAGCTCCTACGAGCAGTACTTC. Its translation is CSVRSGASSYEQYF.

The rearrangement uses TRBV18 and TRBJ2-3, with D unclear. The CDR3 is 15 residues long. Germline V lookup: CDR1 KGHSH, CDR2 LQKENI. Trimming took 4 bases from V and 2 from J, leaving 13 bases between them. The CDR3 protein is CASSLQPTPTDTQYF. CDR3 DNA: TGTGCCAGCTCACTTCAACCTACCCCCACAGATACGCAGTATTTT.

The chain couples TRBV19 to TRBJ1-6; 9 nucleotides match TRBD1. There are 13 residues in the CDR3. The trim removed 9 bases at V and 6 bases at J, leaving 3 bases unmatched. The germline gives CDR1 LNHDA, CDR2 SQIVND (reference sequence). Here the CDR3 reads CARTGQGNSPLHF. For the CDR3, the DNA is TGTGCCAGGACGGGACAGGGTAATTCACCCCTCCACTTT. Drawing the rest from reference TRBV19 and TRBJ1-6, the complete variable domain is DGGITQSPKYLFRKEGQNVTLSCEQNLNHDAMYWYRQDPGQGLRLIYYSQIVNDFQKGDIAEGYSVSREKKESFPLTVTSAQKNPTAFYLCARTGQGNSPLHFGNGTRLTVT.

V gene TRBV11-2 combines with J gene TRBJ2-7, with D possibly matching TRBD2 (6 bases). CDR1 and CDR2 from the germline V gene are SGHAT and FQNNGV. V lost 4 bases and J lost 3, with 16 bases in between. This CDR3 spans 15 amino acids. CDR3 DNA sequence: TGTGCCAGCAGCTCATGGCCTTTGGGGGGCTACGAGCAGTACTTC. This translates into CASSSWPLGGYEQYF.

This clone was counted once. This sequence joins TRBV2 and TRBJ1-6; 7 nucleotides match TRBD1. The germline V gene encodes CDR1 SNHLY and CDR2 FYNNEI. V dropped 6 bases and J dropped 12; count of bases not matched to a gene: 5. The CDR3 spans 12 residues. For the CDR3, the DNA is TGTGCCAGCAGAGACAGGGCAGGACCCCTCCACTTT. This encodes CASRDRAGPLHF.

This sequence joins TRBV23-1 and TRBJ1-5; TRBD1 matches 7 bases. TRBV23-1 is an ORF, and what it does is uncertain. The CDR3 covers 20 residues. J gave up 2 bases and V 2 bases, and 18 bases lay outside the gene matches. The CDR3 region has the DNA TGCGCCAGCAGTCAACCCACACCGGACAGGCGGATGTGGGGCAATCAGCCCCAGCATTTT. Translated: CASSQPTPDRRMWGNQPQHF.

The chain joins TRBV28 to TRBJ1-4; D is unclear. The germline V gene encodes CDR1 MDHEN and CDR2 SYDVKM. This CDR3 is built from 15 residues. The V end was cut by 5 bases, the J end by 0 bases, with 10 bases between. The CDR3 region is CASSVGGATNEKLFF. The CDR3 bases are TGTGCCAGCAGTGTGGGTGGAGCAACTAATGAAAAACTGTTTTTT.

This clone was recorded only once. The chain recombines TRBV7-9 with TRBJ2-7; D is undetermined. The germline V gene encodes CDR1 SEHNR and CDR2 FQNEAQ (reference sequence). The CDR3 runs to 13 residues. Trimming removed 1 base at V and 4 bases at J, with 8 bases between. In DNA form, the CDR3 reads TGTGCCAGCAGCTTAGACAGATTTTACGAGCAGTACTTC. It translates to CASSLDRFYEQYF. Full variable domain (remainder filled in from reference TRBV7-9 and TRBJ2-7): DTGVSQNPRHKITKRGQNVTFRCDPISEHNRLYWYRQTLGQGPEFLTYFQNEAQLEKSRLLSDRFSAERPKGSFSTLEIQRTEQGDSAMYLCASSLDRFYEQYFGPGTRLTVT.

The chain carries TRBV6-5 and TRBJ2-1, with TRBD2 matching over 10 bases. J gave up 5 bases and V 8 bases, and 9 bases lay outside the gene matches. The germline V gene encodes CDR1 MNHEY and CDR2 SVGAGI. The CDR3 is made up of 15 amino acids. The CDR3 DNA is TGTGCCAGCGGGGGCCTAGCGGGGGACCACAATGAGCAGTTCTTC. It translates to CASGGLAGDHNEQFF.

V usage is TRBV6-5 and J usage is TRBJ2-1; perhaps TRBD2 as D (5 bases). CDR3 length: 15 amino acids. The germline gives CDR1 MNHEY, CDR2 SVGAGI. The V end was cut by 2 bases, the J end by 2 bases, with 10 bases between. The CDR3 DNA reads as TGTGCCAGCAGTTACGGGGAGACTACCTACAATGAGCAGTTCTTC. Residues: CASSYGETTYNEQFF.

J is TRBJ2-5 and V is TRBV6-5; 10 bases match TRBD1. Germline V gene sequence: CDR1 MNHEY, CDR2 SVGAGI. The CDR3 runs 14 residues. With 7 bases clipped from V and 4 bases from J, the junction kept 6 bases outside the gene matches. This chain's CDR3 is CASILGTGVETQYF. The CDR3 DNA is TGTGCCAGCATCCTCGGGACAGGGGTAGAGACCCAGTACTTC.

The chain links TRBV18 to TRBJ2-2; D might be TRBD2 (7 bases). CDR3 length: 14 amino acids. The germline gives CDR1 KGHSH, CDR2 LQKENI. Trimming took off 3 bases at V and 10 bases at J, with 15 bases between the two ends. CDR3 bases: TGTGCCAGCTCACCTCTGGGGGGGCCGGAGGAGCTGTTTTTT. It is translated as CASSPLGGPEELFF.

CDR3 sequence reads: CASSKGEGGEQFF. The CDR3 DNA reads TGCGCCAGCAGCAAGGGGGAGGGTGGTGAGCAGTTCTTC. V gene TRBV4-1 combines with J gene TRBJ2-1; a weak D match, TRBD2 (7 bases). V was shortened by 5 bases and J by 9 bases, with 14 bases between the two germline ends. This CDR3 region has 13 residues. Germline CDR1 and CDR2: MGHRA and YSYEKL.

The gene calls are TRBV5-1 and TRBJ2-7; D is possibly TRBD1 (5 bases). CDR3 length: 14 residues. CDR1 SGHRS and CDR2 YFSETQ come from the germline V gene. Trimming shortened V by 4 bases and J by 2 bases, and 13 bases separated the two germline ends. CDR3 protein: CASSADTITYEQYF. As DNA, the CDR3 is TGCGCCAGCAGCGCGGACACTATAACCTACGAGCAGTACTTC.

The rearrangement links TRBV19 to TRBJ2-3, with 8 bases fitting TRBD2. Per germline, CDR1 LNHDA and CDR2 SQIVND (reference sequence). Trimming took 3 bases from V and 2 from J; bases not matched to a gene: 4. The CDR3 has 15 residues. The CDR3 spells CASSMGGGSTDTQYF. The DNA of the CDR3 is TGTGCCAGTAGTATGGGCGGGGGGTCCACAGATACGCAGTATTTT. Complete variable domain (other parts from reference TRBV19 and TRBJ2-3): DGGITQSPKYLFRKEGQNVTLSCEQNLNHDAMYWYRQDPGQGLRLIYYSQIVNDFQKGDIAEGYSVSREKKESFPLTVTSAQKNPTAFYLCASSMGGGSTDTQYFGPGTRLTVL.

This chain connects TRBV6-7 to TRBJ2-1; TRBD2 agrees at 11 bases. TRBV6-7 is recorded as an ORF, its role being uncertain. V shed 7 bases, J shed 8 bases, and the junction held 13 bases outside the gene matches. The CDR3 is 16 amino acids. The CDR3 DNA reads TGTGCCAGCACCTACGGGGCTAGCGGGGGGATCGATGAGCAGTTCTTC. Protein product: CASTYGASGGIDEQFF.

Here the CDR3 reads CASSESGENSPLHF. DNA for the CDR3: TGCGCCAGCAGTGAGTCCGGGGAGAATTCACCCCTCCACTTT. The chain is built from TRBV10-2 and TRBJ1-6; unclear D gene. V was clipped by 0 bases and J by 7 bases, with 7 bases between them. CDR3 size: 14 residues. Germline loops: CDR1 WSHSY, CDR2 SAAADI.

The chain links TRBV4-1 to TRBJ2-5; 10 positions match TRBD2. The CDR3 has 15 amino acids. Per the germline V gene, CDR1 is MGHRA and CDR2 is YSYEKL. The V and J ends lost 1 base and 7 bases, in that order; junction bases with no gene match: 6. CDR3 amino acids: CASSQGLAGRGTQYF. The DNA of the CDR3 is TGCGCCAGCAGCCAAGGACTAGCGGGCCGGGGGACCCAGTACTTC.

The chain combines TRBV5-4 with TRBJ2-5, with 7 bases that match TRBD2. Per germline, CDR1 SGHNT and CDR2 YYREEE (reference sequence). V dropped 4 bases and J dropped 4; count of bases not matched to a gene: 7. There are 14 residues in the CDR3. The CDR3 here is CASSREAGGETQYF. CDR3 sequence (DNA): TGTGCCAGCAGCCGGGAGGCAGGAGGAGAGACCCAGTACTTC. The entire variable domain, with the rest obtained from reference TRBV5-4 and TRBJ2-5, is as follows: ETGVTQSPTHLIKTRGQQVTLRCSSQSGHNTVSWYQQALGQGPQFIFQYYREEENGRGNFPPRFSGLQFPNYSSELNVNALELDDSALYLCASSREAGGETQYFGPGTRLLVL.

The chain links TRBV28 to TRBJ2-2; the D gene is possibly TRBD1 (6 bases). Germline V gene sequence: CDR1 MDHEN, CDR2 SYDVKM. V lost 5 bases to trimming and J lost 4 bases, with 17 bases between them. CDR3 length equals 16 residues. CDR3 in amino acids: CASSKPTMGATGELFF. The DNA of the CDR3 is TGTGCCAGCAGTAAACCGACTATGGGGGCCACCGGGGAGCTGTTTTTT.

The V and J genes are TRBV5-4 and TRBJ2-3; 9 positions match TRBD2. The germline V gene encodes CDR1 SGHNT and CDR2 YYREEE (reference sequence). The CDR3 consists of 19 residues. The junction had 20 bases not matched to a gene; V was cut back by 4 bases and J by 5 bases. The CDR3 sequence is CASSPYPLRAGGREDTQYF. CDR3 DNA: TGTGCCAGCAGCCCATACCCCCTAAGGGCGGGGGGGCGTGAAGATACGCAGTATTTT.

The chain joins TRBV14 to TRBJ2-1; 10 nucleotides match TRBD2. Looked up from germline, CDR1 is SGHDN and CDR2 is FVKESK. The V segment lost 4 bases and the J segment 0 bases; nucleotides outside the gene matches: 0. The CDR3 consists of 15 residues. Here the CDR3 reads CASSPSGGSYNEQFF. For the CDR3, the DNA is TGTGCCAGCAGCCCTAGCGGGGGCTCCTACAATGAGCAGTTCTTC.

V and J are TRBV5-1 and TRBJ2-6; perhaps TRBD2 as D (5 bases). The CDR3 is 18 amino acids. V lost 0 bases and J lost 0, with 13 bases in between. The germline V gene encodes CDR1 SGHRS and CDR2 YFSETQ. CDR3 sequence: CASSLVVGLYSGANVLTF. CDR3 in DNA: TGCGCCAGCAGCTTGGTGGTTGGACTCTACTCTGGGGCCAACGTCCTGACTTTC.

This rearrangement joins TRBV12-3 or TRBV12-4 to TRBJ2-2; a possible D gene is TRBD1 (5 bases). V shed 8 bases and J shed 6 bases, with 10 bases lying between them. The CDR3 extends over 12 amino acids. CDR3 DNA: TGTGCCAGCTGTAGGGGTCCCGGGGAGCTGTTTTTT. This encodes CASCRGPGELFF.

V gene TRBV9 combines with J gene TRBJ2-5; 7 positions match TRBD2. CDR3 length equals 14 residues. The germline V gene encodes CDR1 SGDLS and CDR2 YYNGEE. V gave up 4 bases and J gave up 5 bases; unmatched junction bases: 8. CDR3 sequence (DNA): TGTGCCAGCAGCCCTAGACTAGCCGGCGAGACCCAGTACTTC. Translation gives CASSPRLAGETQYF.

V and J are TRBV7-8 and TRBJ1-1, with 9 nucleotides matching TRBD1. The V gene end was trimmed by 5 bases and the J gene end by 10 bases; junction bases not matched to a gene: 2. The CDR3 spans 11 residues. From germline, CDR1 is SGHVS and CDR2 FQNEAQ. The CDR3: CASSRGQGAFF. CDR3 DNA sequence: TGTGCCAGCAGCCGGGGACAGGGAGCTTTCTTT.